Listed below are T cell receptor beta chains from one sample, sequenced in a study of T cells in Graves' hyperthyroidism and ophthalmopathy. TCRdb reanalysed the multiplex PCR reads using MiXCR and keeps one entry per CDR3 protein. The sample consists of fewer than 750,000 distinct CDR3 sequences, about 14% of them appearing once. The sample was blood. These receptor sequences come from a woman aged 45-59 years with Graves' ophthalmopathy. Each CDR3 is given with its conserved first and last residue. Fields, in order: D gene, V gene, J gene, clone size, CDR3 protein, CDR3 DNA. D genes are given only for firm matches. Part of the rows lack a size; the others show once, few, many or a class for expanded clones.

D: TRBD1
V: TRBV30
J: TRBJ2-7
size: many
CDR3: CAWSARTGGPYEQYF
DNA: TGTGCCTGGAGTGCAAGGACAGGGGGGCCCTACGAGCAGTACTTC

D: NA
V: TRBV11-2
J: TRBJ2-1
size: many
CDR3: CASSLGRGDEQFF
DNA: TGTGCCAGCAGCTTAGGGCGCGGGGATGAGCAGTTCTTC

D: TRBD1
V: TRBV5-1
J: TRBJ1-4
size: NA
CDR3: CASNTGQGVDEKLFF
DNA: TGCGCCAGCAATACCGGACAGGGGGTGGATGAAAAACTGTTTTTT

D: NA
V: TRBV28
J: TRBJ1-1
size: many
CDR3: CASSPFVLNTEAFF
DNA: TGTGCCAGCAGTCCTTTTGTCCTGAACACTGAAGCTTTCTTT

D: NA
V: TRBV5-8
J: TRBJ1-2
size: few
CDR3: CASSLTTFPPNYGYTF
DNA: TGTGCCAGCAGCTTGACTACTTTCCCCCCTAACTATGGCTACACCTTC

D: TRBD1
V: TRBV19
J: TRBJ2-7
size: many
CDR3: CASSLGQGAGHEQYF
DNA: TGTGCCAGTAGCCTCGGACAGGGGGCCGGCCACGAGCAGTACTTC

D: NA
V: TRBV29-1
J: TRBJ1-2
size: few
CDR3: CSVVTNYGYTF
DNA: TGCAGCGTTGTGACTAACTATGGCTACACCTTC

D: NA
V: TRBV7-2
J: TRBJ1-6
size: many
CDR3: CASSFTQGLSYNSPLHF
DNA: TGTGCCAGCAGCTTCACGCAGGGCCTCTCCTATAATTCACCCCTCCACTTT

D: TRBD1
V: TRBV7-2
J: TRBJ1-4
size: many
CDR3: CASSAGTGAYEKLFF
DNA: TGTGCCAGCAGCGCAGGGACAGGGGCTTATGAAAAACTGTTTTTT

D: NA
V: TRBV2
J: TRBJ1-2
size: many
CDR3: CASSEALGGGHYGYTF
DNA: TGTGCCAGCAGTGAAGCCCTGGGTGGGGGGCACTATGGCTACACCTTC

D: NA
V: TRBV27
J: TRBJ1-2
size: NA
CDR3: CASTGSGNGYTF
DNA: TGTGCCAGCACAGGGTCAGGAAATGGCTACACCTTC

D: TRBD1
V: TRBV20-1
J: TRBJ2-7
size: many
CDR3: CSARPGQGLYEQYF
DNA: TGCAGTGCTAGGCCGGGACAGGGGTTGTACGAGCAGTACTTC

D: NA
V: TRBV2
J: TRBJ2-3
size: many
CDR3: CASSDYGQGTDTQYF
DNA: TGTGCCAGCAGTGATTATGGTCAAGGCACAGATACGCAGTATTTT

D: NA
V: TRBV30
J: TRBJ2-7
size: NA
CDR3: CAWSAGATYEQYF
DNA: TGTGCCTGGAGCGCTGGGGCGACCTACGAGCAGTACTTC

D: NA
V: TRBV11-3
J: TRBJ1-1
size: many
CDR3: CASKIIPGGEAFF
DNA: TGTGCCAGCAAGATAATTCCCGGGGGGGAAGCTTTCTTT

D: NA
V: TRBV7-2
J: TRBJ1-2
size: many
CDR3: CASSLGHTYGYTF
DNA: TGTGCCAGCAGCTTAGGGCACACCTATGGCTACACCTTC

D: TRBD1
V: TRBV6-1
J: TRBJ1-5
size: many
CDR3: CASTMTGAENQPQHF
DNA: TGTGCCAGCACCATGACAGGGGCTGAAAATCAGCCCCAGCATTTT

D: TRBD2
V: TRBV20-1
J: TRBJ2-1
size: few
CDR3: CSATGTIYHNEQFF
DNA: TGCAGTGCGACCGGGACTATATACCACAATGAGCAGTTCTTC

D: NA
V: TRBV7-9
J: TRBJ2-7
size: many
CDR3: CASSLTSRNEQYF
DNA: TGTGCCAGCAGCTTAACTAGCCGGAACGAGCAGTACTTC

D: NA
V: TRBV7-9
J: TRBJ1-1
size: many
CDR3: CASSFFNTEAFF
DNA: TGTGCCAGCAGCTTCTTTAACACTGAAGCTTTCTTT

D: NA
V: TRBV28
J: TRBJ2-7
size: many
CDR3: CASKRGNPYEQYF
DNA: TGTGCCAGCAAAAGGGGGAACCCCTACGAGCAGTACTTC

D: NA
V: TRBV25-1
J: TRBJ2-1
size: few
CDR3: CASSPPGHAYNEQFF
DNA: TGTGCCAGCAGTCCTCCAGGTCACGCCTACAATGAGCAGTTCTTC

D: NA
V: TRBV12-3/TRBV12-4
J: TRBJ2-4
size: many
CDR3: CASSFSGSDIQYF
DNA: TGTGCCAGCAGTTTTAGTGGGAGTGACATTCAGTACTTC

D: TRBD2
V: TRBV7-2
J: TRBJ2-1
size: few
CDR3: CASSSWREYEQFF
DNA: TGTGCCAGCAGCTCCTGGCGGGAGTATGAGCAGTTCTTC

D: NA
V: TRBV19
J: TRBJ1-1
size: NA
CDR3: CASSMYRLNTEAFF
DNA: TGTGCCAGTAGTATGTACAGACTGAACACTGAAGCTTTCTTT

D: TRBD2
V: TRBV11-1
J: TRBJ2-1
size: NA
CDR3: CASSLGITSGHNEQFF
DNA: TGTGCCAGCAGCTTAGGAATTACTAGCGGGCACAATGAGCAGTTCTTC

D: TRBD2
V: TRBV20-1
J: TRBJ2-1
size: many
CDR3: CSASPGSGRSNEQFF
DNA: TGCAGTGCTAGTCCGGGTAGCGGGAGATCCAATGAGCAGTTCTTC

D: NA
V: TRBV7-2
J: TRBJ1-5
size: few
CDR3: CASSLGQIDQPQHF
DNA: TGTGCCAGCAGCTTAGGGCAGATTGATCAGCCCCAGCATTTT

D: TRBD1
V: TRBV12-3/TRBV12-4
J: TRBJ1-1
size: NA
CDR3: CASRPTGGLTEAFF
DNA: TGTGCCAGCAGACCAACAGGGGGCCTCACTGAAGCTTTCTTT

D: NA
V: TRBV28
J: TRBJ2-1
size: NA
CDR3: CASSFSSGDERFF
DNA: TGTGCCAGCAGTTTCAGCTCAGGGGATGAGCGGTTCTTC

D: NA
V: TRBV20-1
J: TRBJ1-1
size: many
CDR3: CSAPTQGMGTEAFF
DNA: TGCAGTGCTCCAACACAGGGTATGGGTACTGAAGCTTTCTTT

D: NA
V: TRBV18
J: TRBJ2-3
size: NA
CDR3: CASSLLGGTTDTQYF
DNA: TGTGCCAGCTCATTACTGGGGGGAACCACAGATACGCAGTATTTT

D: NA
V: TRBV7-8
J: TRBJ2-1
size: many
CDR3: CASRLRGQYEQFF
DNA: TGTGCCAGCAGGCTTCGCGGGCAGTATGAGCAGTTCTTC

D: NA
V: TRBV30
J: TRBJ1-1
size: many
CDR3: CAWSYKQNTEAFF
DNA: TGTGCCTGGAGTTATAAGCAGAACACTGAAGCTTTCTTT

D: TRBD1
V: TRBV6-1
J: TRBJ2-7
size: many
CDR3: CASSAIYPGTGAGEQYF
DNA: TGTGCCAGCAGTGCAATATACCCCGGGACAGGGGCGGGGGAGCAGTACTTC

D: TRBD2
V: TRBV12-3/TRBV12-4
J: TRBJ2-2
size: many
CDR3: CASSRTSGSQGTGELFF
DNA: TGTGCCAGCAGTCGGACTAGCGGGAGCCAAGGCACCGGGGAGCTGTTTTTT

D: NA
V: TRBV3-1
J: TRBJ2-2
size: many
CDR3: CASSQDAIRENTGELFF
DNA: TGTGCCAGCAGCCAAGATGCAATTAGAGAGAACACCGGGGAGCTGTTTTTT

D: NA
V: TRBV11-2
J: TRBJ2-3
size: many
CDR3: CASSLVLQGYADTQYF
DNA: TGTGCCAGCAGCTTAGTACTCCAGGGTTATGCAGATACGCAGTATTTT

D: NA
V: TRBV7-2
J: TRBJ2-4
size: NA
CDR3: CASRGGGGRQNIQYF
DNA: TGTGCCAGCCGCGGGGGCGGAGGACGGCAAAACATTCAGTACTTC

D: NA
V: TRBV7-9
J: TRBJ1-1
size: many
CDR3: CASSSGIGNTEAFF
DNA: TGTGCCAGCAGCTCGGGGATTGGGAACACTGAAGCTTTCTTT

D: NA
V: TRBV7-9
J: TRBJ1-1
size: many
CDR3: CASSSDIRSTEAFF
DNA: TGTGCCAGCAGCTCGGACATCCGGAGCACTGAAGCTTTCTTT

D: TRBD2
V: TRBV5-5
J: TRBJ2-2
size: NA
CDR3: CASSSGTIQAALFF
DNA: TGTGCCAGCAGCTCGGGGACTATCCAAGCGGCGCTGTTTTTT

D: TRBD2
V: TRBV28
J: TRBJ2-1
size: many
CDR3: CASSRLAGDSNEQFF
DNA: TGTGCCAGCAGCAGACTAGCGGGAGATAGCAATGAGCAGTTCTTC

D: NA
V: TRBV28
J: TRBJ1-5
size: many
CDR3: CASSPPGEGSNQPQHF
DNA: TGTGCCAGCAGTCCTCCAGGGGAAGGGAGCAATCAGCCCCAGCATTTT

D: TRBD2
V: TRBV7-3
J: TRBJ2-1
size: once
CDR3: CASSLLAGGPHEQFF
DNA: TGTGCCAGCAGCTTACTAGCGGGAGGGCCCCATGAGCAGTTCTTC

D: TRBD1
V: TRBV27
J: TRBJ2-7
size: NA
CDR3: CASSKRGTGTYEQYF
DNA: TGTGCCAGCAGCAAAAGGGGGACAGGGACCTACGAGCAGTACTTC

D: NA
V: TRBV11-3
J: TRBJ2-1
size: many
CDR3: CASSFMRDGEQFF
DNA: TGTGCCAGCAGCTTTATGAGGGACGGCGAGCAGTTCTTC

D: NA
V: TRBV9
J: TRBJ1-1
size: NA
CDR3: CASSTSRWGGQNTEAFF
DNA: TGTGCCAGCAGCACTAGTAGGTGGGGCGGCCAAAACACTGAAGCTTTCTTT

D: TRBD1
V: TRBV28
J: TRBJ2-2
size: many
CDR3: CATITQGANTGELFF
DNA: TGTGCCACCATTACGCAGGGGGCGAACACCGGGGAGCTGTTTTTT

D: TRBD1
V: TRBV20-1
J: TRBJ1-6
size: few
CDR3: CSARTGENSPLHF
DNA: TGCAGTGCCCGGACAGGGGAAAATTCACCCCTCCACTTT

D: NA
V: TRBV12-3/TRBV12-4
J: TRBJ1-1
size: many
CDR3: CASSLSSGGTEAFF
DNA: TGTGCCAGCAGTTTATCGTCAGGTGGGACTGAAGCTTTCTTT

D: NA
V: TRBV20-1
J: TRBJ2-1
size: many
CDR3: CSARDQGLVSEQFF
DNA: TGCAGTGCTAGAGATCAAGGTCTAGTCAGTGAGCAGTTCTTC

D: NA
V: TRBV6-5
J: TRBJ1-5
size: many
CDR3: CASSYSGSNQPQHF
DNA: TGTGCCAGCAGTTACTCTGGGAGCAATCAGCCCCAGCATTTT

D: NA
V: TRBV19
J: TRBJ1-5
size: NA
CDR3: CASSTGRTSNQPQHF
DNA: TGTGCCAGTAGTACCGGGAGGACTAGCAATCAGCCCCAGCATTTT

D: TRBD2
V: TRBV3-1
J: TRBJ2-7
size: NA
CDR3: CAISGTSGSSYEQYF
DNA: TGTGCCATCTCCGGAACTAGCGGGAGCTCCTACGAGCAGTACTTC

D: NA
V: TRBV5-1
J: TRBJ1-3
size: few
CDR3: CASSLGASRTGNTIYF
DNA: TGCGCCAGCAGCTTGGGGGCCAGTAGGACTGGAAACACCATATATTTT

D: NA
V: TRBV5-5
J: TRBJ1-2
size: many
CDR3: CASSPDGLRGYTF
DNA: TGTGCCAGCAGCCCGGACGGCCTCCGGGGCTACACCTTC